What follows are 17 T cell receptor beta chains derived from one specimen sequenced in a study of cytomegalovirus exposure and HLA in healthy donors. PCR used 60 Vbeta primers and 13 Jbeta primers. Libraries were prepared by immunoSEQ multiplex PCR; TCRdb keeps only in-frame clonotypes and omits some of them. The sample includes some 140,000 clones, roughly 79% seen only once; the top ten take about 1.5%. Sequenced material: PBMCs. Receptor source: a woman under 30 in good health and CMV-seronegative.

The gene calls are TRBV5-1 and TRBJ2-3; unclear D gene. Deletions cut 0 bases from V and 4 bases from J, with 3 bases between. This CDR3 contains 12 residues. The germline V gene has CDR1 SGHRS and CDR2 YFSETQ. In DNA, the CDR3 is TGCGCCAGCAGCTTGGCCTCAGATACGCAGTATTTT. It encodes CASSLASDTQYF.

This chain uses TRBV6-5 with TRBJ2-5; a weak D match, TRBD1 (6 bases). Deletions cut 0 bases from V and 9 bases from J, with 17 bases between. Germline CDR1 is MNHEY and CDR2 is SVGAGI. The CDR3 loop spans 15 amino acids. CDR3 amino acids: CASSYSKTGRVSQYF. CDR3 nucleotides: TGTGCCAGCAGTTACTCGAAGACAGGTCGTGTGTCCCAGTACTTC.

The chain uses TRBV30 and TRBJ2-5, with 7 bases matching TRBD2. The DNA end is more similar to TRBJ2-7, so the J call may be wrong. Germline lookup yields CDR1 GTSNPN and CDR2 SVGIG (reference sequence). The CDR3 extends over 15 amino acids. CDR3 in DNA: TGTGCCTGGAGTGCCCGGACTATGGGAGGGGACGAGCAGTACTTC. Encoded protein: CAWSARTMGGDEQYF.

The chain couples TRBV29-1 to TRBJ1-1, with D unclear. The CDR3 runs 16 residues. Trimming cost V 6 bases and J 4 bases, with 24 bases left between them. CDR1 and CDR2 from the germline V gene are SQVTM and ANQGSEA. CDR3 in DNA: TGCAGCGTACACCTCATTTTTACCGCAGAGGGCACTGAAGCTTTCTTT. Protein: CSVHLIFTAEGTEAFF.

This CDR3 reads CASSPRLGDEQFF. CDR3 DNA sequence: TGCGCCAGCAGCCCCCGACTAGGAGATGAGCAGTTCTTC. The J gene is TRBJ2-1, the V gene TRBV4-1, with D perhaps matching TRBD2 (6 bases). Germline V gene sequence: CDR1 MGHRA, CDR2 YSYEKL. The CDR3 is 13 amino acids. V was shortened by 4 bases and J by 8 bases, with 12 bases between the two germline ends.

Here the CDR3 DNA reads TGTGCCTGGGCTAGCGGGAATGCAGATACGCAGTATTTT. This gives the protein CAWASGNADTQYF. The J gene is TRBJ2-3, the V gene TRBV30; 9 bases are shared with TRBD2. With 5 bases clipped from V and 4 bases from J, the junction kept 4 bases outside the gene matches. CDR1 GTSNPN and CDR2 SVGIG come from the germline V gene (reference sequence). This CDR3 spans 13 amino acids.

This chain joins TRBV5-5 and TRBJ2-5; 7 bases align to TRBD2. This CDR3 has 16 amino acids. Germline values: CDR1 SGHKS, CDR2 YYEKEE (reference sequence). V was pared by 0 bases and J by 4 bases, with 9 bases of the junction left unmatched. The CDR3 coding sequence is TGTGCCAGCAGCTTGGCCTCGGGGCCGGGGGGAGAGACCCAGTACTTC. The encoded protein is CASSLASGPGGETQYF.

This clone occurred once. The chain employs TRBV2 and TRBJ1-1, with 10 nucleotides matching TRBD1. Per germline, CDR1 SNHLY and CDR2 FYNNEI. V was pared by 8 bases and J by 4 bases, with 7 bases of the junction left unmatched. This CDR3 has 14 residues. The CDR3 sequence is CASVAGQGTTEAFF. In DNA, the CDR3 is TGTGCCAGCGTAGCGGGACAGGGGACCACTGAAGCTTTCTTT.

V and J are TRBV27 and TRBJ2-3, with TRBD1 matching over 9 bases. V trimming: 6 bases; J trimming: 1 base; junction bases outside the gene matches: 5. The CDR3 totals 15 residues. Germline V CDR1 and CDR2: MNHEY, SMNVEV (reference sequence). CDR3: CASSPWTGGTDTQYF. The CDR3 DNA is TGTGCCAGCAGCCCCTGGACAGGGGGCACAGATACGCAGTATTTT.

This clone has only one observation. The chain links TRBV27 to TRBJ2-7, with 13 bases that match TRBD2. Unmatched junction bases numbered 5, after V lost 4 bases and J lost 2 bases. Germline lookup yields CDR1 MNHEY and CDR2 SMNVEV (reference sequence). This CDR3 spans 16 amino acids. CDR3 protein: CASSSVGTSGAYEQYF. In DNA, the CDR3 is TGTGCCAGCAGTTCGGTCGGGACTAGCGGGGCCTACGAGCAGTACTTC.

There are a few counts of this clone. The rearrangement links TRBV5-6 to TRBJ1-1, with 7 nucleotides matching TRBD1. With 4 bases clipped from V and 1 base from J, the junction kept 4 bases outside the gene matches. This CDR3 is built from 14 residues. The germline V gene encodes CDR1 SGHDT and CDR2 YYEEEE. Here the CDR3 DNA reads TGTGCCAGCAGCCCGACAGGGAGGAACACTGAAGCTTTCTTT. It yields the protein CASSPTGRNTEAFF. The full variable domain, with the rest looked up from reference TRBV5-6 and TRBJ1-1, is DAGVTQSPTHLIKTRGQQVTLRCSPKSGHDTVSWYQQALGQGPQFIFQYYEEEERQRGNFPDRFSGHQFPNYSSELNVNALLLGDSALYLCASSPTGRNTEAFFGQGTRLTVV.

The rearrangement uses TRBV30 and TRBJ1-5; no definite D call. Germline loops: CDR1 GTSNPN, CDR2 SVGIG (reference sequence). Trimming took 1 base from V and 3 from J, leaving 7 bases between them. This CDR3 is built from 13 residues. CDR3 bases: TGTGCCTGGAGTGAACTGCTCAATCAGCCCCAGCATTTT. Translating gives CAWSELLNQPQHF. Based on the CDR3 plus reference TRBV30 and TRBJ1-5, the full variable domain is SQTIHQWPATLVQPVGSPLSLECTVEGTSNPNLYWYRQAAGRGLQLLFYSVGIGQISSEVPQNLSASRPQDRQFILSSKKLLLSDSGFYLCAWSELLNQPQHFGDGTRLSIL.

The chain links TRBV7-8 to TRBJ2-7; 7 positions match TRBD2. The trim removed 8 bases at V and 2 bases at J, leaving 3 bases unmatched. Germline V lookup: CDR1 SGHVS, CDR2 FQNEAQ. This CDR3 contains 12 residues. The CDR3 loop is CASSRGAYEQYF. The CDR3 DNA is TGTGCCAGCTCCCGGGGGGCCTACGAGCAGTACTTC. Based on the CDR3 plus reference TRBV7-8 and TRBJ2-7, the full variable domain is GAGVSQSPRYKVAKRGQDVALRCDPISGHVSLFWYQQALGQGPEFLTYFQNEAQLDKSGLPSDRFFAERPEGSVSTLKIQRTQQEDSAVYLCASSRGAYEQYFGPGTRLTVT.

This clone was counted once. The chain has TRBV30 and TRBJ2-3; 7 bases fit TRBD1. Per the germline V gene, CDR1 is GTSNPN and CDR2 is SVGIG (reference sequence). The CDR3 is 19 amino acids. V shed 0 bases and J 4 bases; nucleotides not matched to a gene: 19. CDR3 sequence reads: CAWSVGVLGDRRTPDTQYF. In DNA form, the CDR3 reads TGTGCCTGGAGTGTGGGGGTTTTAGGGGACAGACGGACCCCAGATACGCAGTATTTT.

This clone was detected only a few times. Sequence at one end of the junction differs from germline and may be a read error. The J gene is TRBJ1-1, the V gene TRBV7-9, with D unresolved. The CDR3 has 17 amino acids. Looked up from germline, CDR1 is SEHNR and CDR2 is FQNEAQ (reference sequence). The CDR3 is CSSSFYKNRGMSTEAFF. The CDR3 coding sequence is TGTTCCAGCAGCTTTTATAAGAATCGGGGTATGAGCACTGAAGCTTTCTTT.

This chain joins TRBV5-1 and TRBJ2-5; TRBD1 agrees at 8 bases. Germline V CDR1 and CDR2: SGHRS, YFSETQ. The length of the CDR3 is 15 residues. The J segment lost 5 bases and the V segment lost 0 bases, leaving 6 bases of the junction unmatched. The CDR3 coding sequence is TGCGCCAGCAGCTTGGGAGGACAGGGAATGGAGACCCAGTACTTC. Its translation: CASSLGGQGMETQYF. The complete variable domain, with remaining parts taken from reference TRBV5-1 and TRBJ2-5, reads KAGVTQTPRYLIKTRGQQVTLSCSPISGHRSVSWYQQTPGQGLQFLFEYFSETQRNKGNFPGRFSGRQFSNSRSEMNVSTLELGDSALYLCASSLGGQGMETQYFGPGTRLLVL.

V and J are TRBV29-1 and TRBJ2-1, with D possibly being TRBD2 (6 bases). The CDR3 length is 15 residues. V was trimmed by 0 bases and J by 8 bases, leaving 17 bases between them. Germline CDR1 is SQVTM and CDR2 is ANQGSEA. CDR3 residues: CSVEDRLALVDEQFF. In nucleotides, the CDR3 is TGCAGCGTTGAAGATCGCCTAGCGCTCGTGGATGAGCAGTTCTTC.